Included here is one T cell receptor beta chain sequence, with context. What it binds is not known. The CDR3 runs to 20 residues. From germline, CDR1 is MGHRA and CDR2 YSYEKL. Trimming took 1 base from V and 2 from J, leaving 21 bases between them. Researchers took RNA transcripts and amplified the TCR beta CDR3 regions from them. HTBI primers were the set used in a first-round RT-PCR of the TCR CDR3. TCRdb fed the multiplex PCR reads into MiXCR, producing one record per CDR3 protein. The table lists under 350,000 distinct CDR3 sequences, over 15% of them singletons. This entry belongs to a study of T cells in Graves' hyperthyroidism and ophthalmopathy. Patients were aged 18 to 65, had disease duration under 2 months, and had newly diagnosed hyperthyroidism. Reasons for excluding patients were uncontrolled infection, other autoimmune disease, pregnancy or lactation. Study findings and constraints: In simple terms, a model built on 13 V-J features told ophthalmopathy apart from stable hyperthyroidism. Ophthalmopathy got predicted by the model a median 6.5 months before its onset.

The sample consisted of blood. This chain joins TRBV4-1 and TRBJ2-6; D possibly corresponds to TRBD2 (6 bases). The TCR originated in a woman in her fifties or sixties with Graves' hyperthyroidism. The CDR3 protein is CASSQVFPTEPGAGANVLTF. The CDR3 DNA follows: TGCGCCAGCAGCCAAGTATTTCCCACCGAGCCGGGAGCTGGGGCCAACGTCCTGACTTTC.